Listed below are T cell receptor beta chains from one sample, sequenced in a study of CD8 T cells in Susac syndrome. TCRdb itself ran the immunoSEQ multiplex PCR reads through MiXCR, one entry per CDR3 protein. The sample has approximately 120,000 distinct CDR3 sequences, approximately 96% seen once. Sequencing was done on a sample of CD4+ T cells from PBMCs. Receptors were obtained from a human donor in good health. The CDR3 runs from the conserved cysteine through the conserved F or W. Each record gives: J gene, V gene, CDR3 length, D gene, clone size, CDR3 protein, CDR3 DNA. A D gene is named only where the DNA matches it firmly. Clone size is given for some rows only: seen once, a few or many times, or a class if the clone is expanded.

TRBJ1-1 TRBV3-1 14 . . CASSQVEGGSEAFF TGTGCCAGCAGCCAAGTCGAGGGAGGTAGTGAAGCTTTCTTT
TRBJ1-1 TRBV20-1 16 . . CSARVTDGTIWGEAFF TGCAGTGCTAGGGTTACTGACGGGACGATTTGGGGTGAAGCTTTCTTT
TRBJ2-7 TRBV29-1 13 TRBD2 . CSVMLSSGGEQYF TGCAGCGTTATGTTGTCTTCGGGGGGGGAGCAGTACTTC
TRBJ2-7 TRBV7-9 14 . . CASSLIRASYEQYF TGTGCCAGCAGCTTGATCAGGGCCTCCTACGAGCAGTACTTC
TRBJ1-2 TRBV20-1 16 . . CSARDRRTVTNYGYTF TGCAGTGCTAGAGATCGGCGAACAGTGACCAACTATGGCTACACCTTC
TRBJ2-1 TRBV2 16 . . CASSVTHGWKHNEQFF TGTGCCAGCAGTGTCACCCATGGGTGGAAACACAATGAGCAGTTCTTC
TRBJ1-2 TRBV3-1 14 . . CASSQSTAAYGYTF TGTGCCAGCAGCCAATCGACAGCCGCCTATGGCTACACCTTC
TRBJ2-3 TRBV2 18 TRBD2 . CASSDPAGGRVGTDTQYF TGTGCCAGCAGTGACCCAGCGGGAGGAAGGGTCGGCACAGATACGCAGTATTTT
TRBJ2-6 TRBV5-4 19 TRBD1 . CASSLPGDRVGSGANVLTF TGTGCCAGCAGCCTACCCGGGGACAGGGTAGGTTCTGGGGCCAACGTCCTGACTTTC
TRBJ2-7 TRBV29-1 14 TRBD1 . CSVDPGQGWDEQYF TGCAGCGTAGATCCGGGACAGGGTTGGGACGAGCAGTACTTC
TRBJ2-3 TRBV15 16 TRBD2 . CATSRQLAGATDTQYF TGTGCCACCAGCAGGCAACTAGCGGGAGCCACAGATACGCAGTATTTT
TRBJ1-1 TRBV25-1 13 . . CASLEENTGQAFF TGTGCCAGCCTAGAAGAGAACACTGGACAAGCTTTCTTT
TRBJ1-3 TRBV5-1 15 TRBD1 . CASSPVDRGRNTIYF TGCGCCAGCAGCCCGGTAGACAGGGGGAGGAACACCATATATTTT
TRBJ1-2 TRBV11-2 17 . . CASSLATGGAVLVGYTF TGTGCCAGCAGCTTAGCGACCGGGGGCGCAGTATTGGTTGGCTACACCTTC
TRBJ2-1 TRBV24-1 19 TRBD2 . CATSDSPGTSGLPRNEQFF TGTGCCACCAGTGACTCCCCCGGGACTAGCGGCCTTCCCCGCAATGAGCAGTTCTTC
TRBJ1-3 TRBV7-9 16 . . CASSLEGGLSGNTIYF TGTGCCAGCAGTCTCGAAGGGGGGCTCTCTGGAAACACCATATATTTT
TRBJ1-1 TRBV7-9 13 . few CASSLDLNTEAFF TGTGCCAGCAGCTTAGACCTAAACACTGAAGCTTTCTTT
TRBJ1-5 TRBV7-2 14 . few CASSRQGSNQPQHF TGTGCCAGCAGTCGCCAGGGAAGCAATCAGCCCCAGCATTTT
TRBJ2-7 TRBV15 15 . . CATSREAGARYEQYF TGTGCCACCAGCAGAGAAGCAGGGGCAAGGTACGAGCAGTACTTC
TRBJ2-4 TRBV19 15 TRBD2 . CASSNIAGAKNIQYF TGTGCCAGTAGTAATATAGCGGGGGCCAAAAACATTCAGTACTTC
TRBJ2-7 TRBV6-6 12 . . CASSTSVYEQYF TGTGCCAGCAGTACATCGGTCTACGAGCAGTACTTC
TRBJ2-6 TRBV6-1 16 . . CASSPGARSGANVLTF TGTGCCAGCAGTCCCGGGGCTAGATCTGGGGCCAACGTCCTGACTTTC
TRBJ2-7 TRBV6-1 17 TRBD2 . CASSSVNSGTSVHEQYF TGTGCCAGCAGTAGCGTTAATTCCGGGACTAGCGTCCACGAGCAGTACTTC
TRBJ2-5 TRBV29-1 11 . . CSALKGETQYF TGCAGCGCCCTGAAGGGGGAGACCCAGTACTTC
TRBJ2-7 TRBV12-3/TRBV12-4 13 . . CASSFVRPYEQYF TGTGCCAGCAGTTTCGTCAGGCCCTACGAGCAGTACTTC
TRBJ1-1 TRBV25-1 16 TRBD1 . CASSESPNTGVTEAFF TGTGCCAGCAGTGAATCTCCAAATACAGGGGTAACTGAAGCTTTCTTT
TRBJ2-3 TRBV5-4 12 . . CASSLFADTQYF TGTGCCAGCAGCTTGTTCGCGGATACGCAGTATTTT
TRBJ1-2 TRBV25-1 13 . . CASSIDINYGYTF TGTGCCAGCTCGATAGATATTAACTATGGCTACACCTTC
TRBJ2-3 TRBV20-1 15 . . CSARGPGTSTDTQYF TGCAGTGCTAGAGGTCCCGGGACTAGCACAGATACGCAGTATTTT
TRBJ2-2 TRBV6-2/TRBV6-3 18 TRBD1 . CASSYRTGGRLIPGELFF TGTGCCAGCAGTTACAGGACAGGGGGAAGATTGATTCCCGGGGAGCTGTTTTTT
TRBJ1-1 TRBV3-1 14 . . CASSRTEGEAEAFF TGTGCCAGCAGCCGCACCGAGGGGGAGGCTGAAGCTTTCTTT
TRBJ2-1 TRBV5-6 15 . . CASSPGLDSYNEQFF TGTGCCAGCAGCCCGGGACTGGACTCCTACAATGAGCAGTTCTTC
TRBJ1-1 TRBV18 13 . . CASSTPRNTEAFF TGTGCCAGCTCAACCCCACGAAACACTGAAGCTTTCTTT